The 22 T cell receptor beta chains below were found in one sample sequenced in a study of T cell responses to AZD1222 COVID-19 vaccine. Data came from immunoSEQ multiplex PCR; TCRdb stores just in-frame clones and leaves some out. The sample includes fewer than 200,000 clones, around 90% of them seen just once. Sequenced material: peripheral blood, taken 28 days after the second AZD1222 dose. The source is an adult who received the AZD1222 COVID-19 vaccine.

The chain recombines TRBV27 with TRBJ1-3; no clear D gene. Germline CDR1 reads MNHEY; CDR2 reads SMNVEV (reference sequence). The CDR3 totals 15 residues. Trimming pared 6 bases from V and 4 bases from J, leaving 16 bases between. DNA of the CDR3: TGTGCCAGCAGCCCCCTGGAGACGGTGGGAAACACCATATATTTT. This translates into CASSPLETVGNTIYF.

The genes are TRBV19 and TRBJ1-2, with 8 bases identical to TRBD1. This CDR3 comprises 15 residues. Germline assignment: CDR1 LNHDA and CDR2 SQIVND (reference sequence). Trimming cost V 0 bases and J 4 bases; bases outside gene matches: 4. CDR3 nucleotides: TGTGCCAGTAGTATAGATCCGGGACAGGCCTATGGCTACACCTTC. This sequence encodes CASSIDPGQAYGYTF.

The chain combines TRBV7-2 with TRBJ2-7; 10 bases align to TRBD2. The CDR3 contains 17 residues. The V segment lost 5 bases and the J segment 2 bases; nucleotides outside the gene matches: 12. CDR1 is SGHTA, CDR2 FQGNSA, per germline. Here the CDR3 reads CASSNPASGGTTYEQYF. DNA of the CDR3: TGTGCCAGCAGCAACCCTGCTAGCGGGGGAACAACCTACGAGCAGTACTTC.

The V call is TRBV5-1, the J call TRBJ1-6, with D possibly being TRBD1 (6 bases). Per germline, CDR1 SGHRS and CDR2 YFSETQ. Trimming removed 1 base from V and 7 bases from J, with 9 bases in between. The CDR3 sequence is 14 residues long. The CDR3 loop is CASSLNRANSPLHF. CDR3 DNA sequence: TGCGCCAGCAGCTTGAACAGGGCGAATTCACCCCTCCACTTT.

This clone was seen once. CDR3 DNA sequence: TGTGCCAGCAGCGGTTGGGCCGGGGCAGATACGCAGTATTTT. Its protein product is CASSGWAGADTQYF. The chain uses TRBV2 and TRBJ2-3; tentatively, D is TRBD2 (5 bases). The V gene's germline CDR1 is SNHLY and CDR2 FYNNEI. Trimming shortened V by 6 bases and J by 4 bases, and 14 bases separated the two germline ends. CDR3 size: 14 residues.

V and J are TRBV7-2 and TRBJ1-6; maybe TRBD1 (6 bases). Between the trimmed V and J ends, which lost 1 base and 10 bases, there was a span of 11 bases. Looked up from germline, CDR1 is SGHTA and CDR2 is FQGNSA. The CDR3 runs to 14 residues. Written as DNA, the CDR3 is TGTGCCAGCAGCTTAGGGACAGCCAGCTCACCCCTCCACTTT. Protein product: CASSLGTASSPLHF.

CDR3 loop: CASSSEYITGELFF. The CDR3 DNA reads TGTGCCAGCAGCTCGGAGTATATCACCGGGGAGCTGTTTTTT. The chain is built from TRBV5-4 and TRBJ2-2; D uncertain. Trimming shortened V by 3 bases and J by 4 bases, and 10 bases separated the two germline ends. Germline V CDR1 and CDR2: SGHNT, YYREEE (reference sequence). CDR3 length equals 14 residues.

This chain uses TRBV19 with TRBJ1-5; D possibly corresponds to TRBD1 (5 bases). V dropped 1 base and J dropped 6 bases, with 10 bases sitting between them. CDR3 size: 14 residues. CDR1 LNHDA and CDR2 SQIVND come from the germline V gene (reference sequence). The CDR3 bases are TGTGCCAGTAGTATAGTCTGGGGGACTCAGCCCCAGCATTTT. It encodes CASSIVWGTQPQHF.

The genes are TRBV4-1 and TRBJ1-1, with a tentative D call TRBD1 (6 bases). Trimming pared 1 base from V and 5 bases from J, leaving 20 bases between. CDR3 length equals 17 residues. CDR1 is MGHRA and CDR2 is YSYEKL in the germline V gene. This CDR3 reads CASSQVLQGGRRTEAFF. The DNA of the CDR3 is TGCGCCAGCAGCCAAGTTCTACAGGGTGGAAGACGGACTGAAGCTTTCTTT.

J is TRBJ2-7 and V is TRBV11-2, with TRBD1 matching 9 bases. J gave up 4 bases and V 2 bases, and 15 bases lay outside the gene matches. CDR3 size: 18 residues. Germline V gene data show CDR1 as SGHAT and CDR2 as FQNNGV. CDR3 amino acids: CASSLIGGTGSQRYEQYF. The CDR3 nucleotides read TGTGCCAGCAGCTTAATCGGGGGGACAGGGTCTCAGAGGTACGAGCAGTACTTC.

The CDR3 nucleotides read TGCGCCAGCAGCGTTACAGGGCTTGAGTCCTACACCTTC. Translated, it gives CASSVTGLESYTF. This chain uses TRBV5-1 with TRBJ1-2, with a tentative D call TRBD1 (6 bases). Trimming left V 4 bases short and J 10 bases short, with 17 bases between. The CDR3 sequence is 13 residues long. Germline values: CDR1 SGHRS, CDR2 YFSETQ.

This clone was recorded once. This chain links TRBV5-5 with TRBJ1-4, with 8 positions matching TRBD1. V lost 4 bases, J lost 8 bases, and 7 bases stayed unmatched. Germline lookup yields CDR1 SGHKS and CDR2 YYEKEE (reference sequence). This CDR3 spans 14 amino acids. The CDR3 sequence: CASSRTGYKEKLFF. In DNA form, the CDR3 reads TGTGCCAGCAGCCGGACAGGGTACAAGGAAAAACTGTTTTTT. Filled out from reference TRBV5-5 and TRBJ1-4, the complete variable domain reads DAGVTQSPTHLIKTRGQQVTLRCSPISGHKSVSWYQQVLGQGPQFIFQYYEKEERGRGNFPDRFSARQFPNYSSELNVNALLLGDSALYLCASSRTGYKEKLFFGSGTQLSVL.

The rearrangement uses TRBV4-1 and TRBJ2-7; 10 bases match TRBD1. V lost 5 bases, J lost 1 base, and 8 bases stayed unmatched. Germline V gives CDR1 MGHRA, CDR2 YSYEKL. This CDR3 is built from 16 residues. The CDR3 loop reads CASSASGTGVSYEQYF. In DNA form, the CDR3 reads TGCGCCAGCAGCGCGTCCGGGACAGGGGTATCCTACGAGCAGTACTTC.

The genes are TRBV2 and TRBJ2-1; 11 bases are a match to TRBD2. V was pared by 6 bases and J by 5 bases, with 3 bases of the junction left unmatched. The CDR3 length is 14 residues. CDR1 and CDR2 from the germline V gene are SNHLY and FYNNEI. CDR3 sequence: CASSVAGGHNEQFF. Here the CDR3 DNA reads TGTGCCAGCAGCGTAGCGGGGGGGCACAATGAGCAGTTCTTC.

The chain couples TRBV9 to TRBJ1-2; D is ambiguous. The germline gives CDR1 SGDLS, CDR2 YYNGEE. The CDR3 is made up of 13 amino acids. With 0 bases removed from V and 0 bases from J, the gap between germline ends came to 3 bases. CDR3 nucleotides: TGTGCCAGCAGCGTAGACACTAACTATGGCTACACCTTC. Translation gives CASSVDTNYGYTF.

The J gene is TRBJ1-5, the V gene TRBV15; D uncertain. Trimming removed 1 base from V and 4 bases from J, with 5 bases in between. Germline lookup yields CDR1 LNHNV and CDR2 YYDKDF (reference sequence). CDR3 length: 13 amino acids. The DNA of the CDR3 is TGTGCCACCAGCAGAGGGTGGAATCAGCCCCAGCATTTT. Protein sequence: CATSRGWNQPQHF.

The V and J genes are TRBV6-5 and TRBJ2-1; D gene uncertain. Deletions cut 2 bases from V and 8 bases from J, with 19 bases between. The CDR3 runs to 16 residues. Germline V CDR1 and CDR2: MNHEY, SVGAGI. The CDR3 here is CASSYPRMGSRDEQFF. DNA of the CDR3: TGTGCCAGCAGTTACCCCAGGATGGGCTCCCGGGATGAGCAGTTCTTC.

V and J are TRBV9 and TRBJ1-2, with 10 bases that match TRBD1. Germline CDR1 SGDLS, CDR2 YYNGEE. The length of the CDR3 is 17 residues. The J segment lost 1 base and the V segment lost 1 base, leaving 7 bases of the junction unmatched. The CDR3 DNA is TGTGCCAGCAGCGTAAAGGGACAGGGGCTATTTAACTATGGCTACACCTTC. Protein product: CASSVKGQGLFNYGYTF.

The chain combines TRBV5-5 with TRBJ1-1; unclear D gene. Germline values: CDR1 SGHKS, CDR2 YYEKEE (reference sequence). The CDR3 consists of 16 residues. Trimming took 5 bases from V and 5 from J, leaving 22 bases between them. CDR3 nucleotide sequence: TGTGCCAGCAGTTTCCCTGACTTAGGGTGGAGTACTGAAGCTTTCTTT. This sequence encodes CASSFPDLGWSTEAFF.

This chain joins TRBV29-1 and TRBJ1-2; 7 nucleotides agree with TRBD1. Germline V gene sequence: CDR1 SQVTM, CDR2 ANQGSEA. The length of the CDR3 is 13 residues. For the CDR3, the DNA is TGCAGTTCCGAGAGGGGGCGAGACTATGGCTACACCTTC. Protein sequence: CSSERGRDYGYTF.

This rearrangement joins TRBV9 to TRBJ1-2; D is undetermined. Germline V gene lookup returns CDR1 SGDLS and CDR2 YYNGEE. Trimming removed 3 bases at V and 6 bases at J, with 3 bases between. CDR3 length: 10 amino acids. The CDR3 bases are TGTGCCAGCAGCGGGCATGGCTACACCTTC. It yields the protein CASSGHGYTF.

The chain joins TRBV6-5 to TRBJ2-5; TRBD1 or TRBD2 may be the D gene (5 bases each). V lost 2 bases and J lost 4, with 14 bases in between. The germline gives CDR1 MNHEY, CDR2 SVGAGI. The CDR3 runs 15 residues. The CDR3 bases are TGTGCCAGCAGTTACGCCAGGGTAGGGAGAGAGACCCAGTACTTC. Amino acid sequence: CASSYARVGRETQYF.